The 19 T cell receptor beta chains given below trace back to one sample, sequenced in a study of blood T cells in healthy people across ages. A J-beta primer mix and a sample-barcoded 5' primer were used in a second PCR of about 7 to 12 cycles. Each CDR3 protein gets one entry after TCRdb re-called the 5' RACE reads with MiXCR. The top ten hold around 23% of the sample, which has under 750,000 distinct CDR3 sequences, around 48% seen once. Sequenced: blood. All receptors come from an elderly man in good health.

This clonotype was counted many times. The chain has TRBV7-9 and TRBJ2-1; D is possibly TRBD1 (6 bases). Trimming shortened V by 4 bases and J by 7 bases, and 17 bases separated the two germline ends. The CDR3 consists of 15 residues. The germline V gene has CDR1 SEHNR and CDR2 FQNEAQ (reference sequence). In DNA, the CDR3 is TGTGCCAGCAGCTCGACAGGCCCCGCACGAAATGAGCAGTTCTTC. It encodes CASSSTGPARNEQFF. The full variable domain, in which reference TRBV7-9 and TRBJ2-1 provide the parts outside the CDR3, is DTGVSQNPRHKITKRGQNVTFRCDPISEHNRLYWYRQTLGQGPEFLTYFQNEAQLEKSRLLSDRFSAERPKGSFSTLEIQRTEQGDSAMYLCASSSTGPARNEQFFGPGTRLTVL.

The V call is TRBV20-1, the J call TRBJ1-1; TRBD1 might be the D (6 bases). Per germline, CDR1 DFQATT and CDR2 SNEGSKA (reference sequence). The CDR3 sequence is 13 residues long. Trimming stripped 6 bases from V and 6 bases from J, with 17 bases between. The CDR3 sequence is CSAATTGTPEAFF. CDR3 DNA sequence: TGCAGTGCCGCTACTACAGGGACCCCTGAAGCTTTCTTT.

This clonotype has ten or more counts. V and J are TRBV6-5 and TRBJ2-1; 11 positions match TRBD2. The CDR3 is made up of 14 amino acids. From germline, CDR1 is MNHEY and CDR2 SVGAGI. V shed 4 bases, J shed 6 bases, and the junction held 2 bases outside the gene matches. The chain's CDR3 is CASSLAGGSNEQFF. The CDR3 nucleotides are TGTGCCAGCAGTTTAGCGGGGGGGTCCAATGAGCAGTTCTTC.

This clonotype has only a few counts. The chain couples TRBV11-1 to TRBJ1-2; D possibly corresponds to TRBD1 (6 bases). The V end was cut by 2 bases, the J end by 5 bases, with 6 bases between. CDR3 length equals 12 residues. In germline, CDR1 is SGHAT, CDR2 FQDESV (reference sequence). The CDR3 nucleotides are TGTGCCAGCAGCTTAAGGGGGTATGGCTACACCTTC. As protein: CASSLRGYGYTF.

The V and J genes are TRBV7-2 and TRBJ2-1; tentatively, D is TRBD2 (7 bases). Trimming stripped 5 bases from V and 4 bases from J, with 24 bases between. Germline CDR1 and CDR2: SGHTA and FQGNSA. This CDR3 comprises 18 residues. The CDR3: CASSPRGSLRGTYNEQFF. The CDR3 DNA follows: TGTGCCAGCAGCCCGCGCGGGAGTTTGCGGGGGACATACAATGAGCAGTTCTTC.

Turning to this clonotype: Since a much larger clone is just one base distant, this may be a read error. The J gene is TRBJ2-5, the V gene TRBV12-5; D gene ambiguous. The CDR3 contains 12 residues. V was clipped by 0 bases and J by 13 bases, with 12 bases between them. Germline CDR1 LGHNT, CDR2 FRNRAP. The DNA for the CDR3 is TGTGCTAGTGGTTTGGTAGATAACGAGCGGTACTTC. It translates to CASGLVDNERYF.

This chain connects TRBV6-2 or TRBV6-3 to TRBJ1-6; a possible D gene is TRBD1 (6 bases). CDR3 size: 19 residues. The germline CDR1 and CDR2 sequences are MNHEY and SVGEGT. V was pared by 2 bases and J by 7 bases, with 24 bases between. Here the CDR3 reads CASSYVAGTTRPRNSPLHF. In DNA, the CDR3 is TGTGCCAGCAGTTACGTCGCCGGGACAACACGCCCGAGGAATTCACCCCTCCACTTT.

The V and J genes are TRBV6-5 and TRBJ2-3; D tentatively fits TRBD1 or TRBD2 (6 bases each). The CDR3 is made up of 13 amino acids. V was clipped by 5 bases and J by 6 bases, with 12 bases between them. The germline CDR1 and CDR2 sequences are MNHEY and SVGAGI. DNA for the CDR3: TGTGCCAGCAGTCGCGAAGGGGGGGATACGCAGTATTTT. This codes for CASSREGGDTQYF.

This clonotype was counted once. The chain employs TRBV4-3 and TRBJ1-3; D is undetermined. This CDR3 has 14 residues. V shed 2 bases and J shed 5 bases, with 10 bases lying between them. Germline-derived CDR1 and CDR2 are LGHNA and YSLEER. CDR3 in amino acids: CASSQSSVRNTIYF. The CDR3 DNA sequence: TGCGCCAGCAGCCAATCCTCTGTCCGAAACACCATATATTTT.

This clonotype was observed a handful of times. The genes are TRBV6-1 and TRBJ1-2, with TRBD1 matching over 9 bases. CDR1 and CDR2 from the germline V gene are MNHNS and SASEGT. The CDR3 has 13 residues. The V segment lost 6 bases and the J segment 7 bases; nucleotides outside the gene matches: 6. The CDR3 nucleotides read TGTGCCAGCAGGGCGACAGGGGGAGGTGGCTACACCTTC. This translates into CASRATGGGGYTF.

This clonotype has only one observation. The chain uses TRBV6-6 and TRBJ1-2; the match to TRBD1 covers 9 bases. The V gene's germline CDR1 is MNHNY and CDR2 SVGAGI (reference sequence). The CDR3 covers 14 residues. V shed 6 bases, J shed 8 bases, and the junction held 10 bases outside the gene matches. The CDR3 sequence: CASSDSRQGEGYTF. CDR3 DNA sequence: TGTGCCAGCAGCGACTCCCGACAGGGGGAAGGCTACACCTTC.

There are many counts of this clonotype. V is TRBV7-2 and J is TRBJ2-1; 9 nucleotides line up with TRBD2. The V gene's germline CDR1 is SGHTA and CDR2 FQGNSA. The J segment lost 5 bases and the V segment lost 1 base, leaving 9 bases of the junction unmatched. The CDR3 is 17 residues long. The CDR3: CASSLEAKRGVNNEQFF. The CDR3 DNA is TGTGCCAGCAGCTTAGAGGCTAAGCGGGGGGTTAACAATGAGCAGTTCTTC.

The rearrangement joins TRBV20-1 to TRBJ2-1, with TRBD2 identical over 10 bases. Germline V gene data show CDR1 as DFQATT and CDR2 as SNEGSKA (reference sequence). CDR3 length: 15 amino acids. J gave up 9 bases and V 3 bases, and 11 bases lay outside the gene matches. The CDR3 loop is CSARDSGRASIEQFF. For the CDR3, the DNA is TGCAGTGCTAGGGACAGCGGGAGGGCCAGCATTGAGCAGTTCTTC.

V and J are TRBV15 and TRBJ2-7, with no clear D. Trimming removed 5 bases at V and 3 bases at J, with 5 bases between. CDR3 size: 11 residues. Germline CDR1 and CDR2: LNHNV and YYDKDF (reference sequence). The CDR3 reads CATSFNYEQYF. The CDR3 DNA follows: TGTGCCACCAGCTTCAACTACGAGCAGTACTTC.

The table lists this clonotype with a few counts. The V gene is TRBV20-1, the J gene TRBJ2-3; tentative D call: TRBD2 (5 bases). The CDR3 is 14 amino acids. The germline gives CDR1 DFQATT, CDR2 SNEGSKA (reference sequence). V was pared by 1 base and J by 1 base, with 9 bases between. DNA of the CDR3: TGCAGTGCTAGAGCGGGAAGGGGCACAGATACGCAGTATTTT. It encodes CSARAGRGTDTQYF.

The chain couples TRBV20-1 to TRBJ2-5; D perhaps matches TRBD1 (6 bases). TRBJ2-7 matches the DNA end more closely, so the J call is doubtful. Per germline, CDR1 DFQATT and CDR2 SNEGSKA (reference sequence). The CDR3 loop spans 15 amino acids. In DNA, the CDR3 is TGCAGTGCTAGAGAAGACAGGAAACAGGGATACGAGCAGTACTTC. It translates to CSAREDRKQGYEQYF.

The chain uses TRBV7-2 and TRBJ2-7, with 7 bases lining up with TRBD2. The junction had 5 bases not matched to a gene; V was cut back by 5 bases and J by 1 base. CDR1 SGHTA and CDR2 FQGNSA come from the germline V gene. This CDR3 spans 14 amino acids. DNA of the CDR3: TGTGCCAGCAGCACCCCGGGGGGTTCCTACGAGCAGTACTTC. It encodes CASSTPGGSYEQYF. Full variable domain (rest looked up from reference TRBV7-2 and TRBJ2-7): GAGVSQSPSNKVTEKGKDVELRCDPISGHTALYWYRQSLGQGLEFLIYFQGNSAPDKSGLPSDRFSAERTGGSVSTLTIQRTQQEDSAVYLCASSTPGGSYEQYFGPGTRLTVT.

The chain carries TRBV28 and TRBJ2-7; possibly TRBD2 for D (5 bases). CDR1 is MDHEN, CDR2 SYDVKM, per germline. V lost 7 bases and J 0 bases, leaving 16 bases between the germline ends. The CDR3 has 15 residues. The CDR3: CASTPSGKSSYEQYF. The CDR3 region has the DNA TGTGCCAGCACCCCGTCCGGGAAGAGCTCCTACGAGCAGTACTTC.

The chain employs TRBV7-9 and TRBJ2-1, with D possibly being TRBD2 (7 bases). Looked up from germline, CDR1 is SEHNR and CDR2 is FQNEAQ (reference sequence). The CDR3 covers 18 residues. Trimming stripped 5 bases from V and 4 bases from J, with 24 bases between. In DNA form, the CDR3 reads TGTGCCAGCAGCCTAAGGCGGGGTCGGGGGGCCGATTACAATGAGCAGTTCTTC. Amino acids: CASSLRRGRGADYNEQFF.